What follows is one T cell receptor (beta chain) and its context. Each of the donors was a healthy adult who was HIV-negative and had not had a recent acute infection or vaccination. CD4+ cells yielded CD45RA+ naive and CD45RA-negative memory subsets. These data come from a study of shared clonotypes between healthy human individuals. Authors' processing steps: Filtering differed, since immunoSEQ gave only junction sequences and no quality scores. Sequenced by immunoSEQ multiplex PCR; TCRdb stores in-frame clones only, minus some. The V and J calls and clone size are taken from that table; D and trimming were inferred from the DNA. This sample yields some 2,400,000 clones, of which almost 96% are seen a single time; 0.1% to 0.15% belongs to the top ten. This CDR3 has 15 residues. Trimming cost V 2 bases and J 0 bases, with 8 bases left between them. Germline V gene data show CDR1 as MNHEY and CDR2 as SMNVEV (reference sequence).

Input material: naive CD4+ T cells sorted from blood. The subset denotes: CD45RA+ positively selected. The V gene is TRBV27, the J gene TRBJ2-4; D is perhaps TRBD2 (6 bases). The receptor was isolated from a man aged 18 to 29 in good health. This CDR3 is CASSLAGLAKNIQYF. The CDR3 DNA reads as TGTGCCAGCAGTTTAGCGGGGCTAGCCAAAAACATTCAGTACTTC.